These T cell receptor beta chains were read from a single sample in a study of blood T cells in healthy people across ages. TCRdb reprocessed the 5' RACE reads with MiXCR, giving one entry per CDR3 protein. The top ten clones hold approximately 15% of a sample with roughly 700,000 distinct CDR3 sequences, 32% of them seen once. The sample consisted of blood. These TCRs come from a woman at least 80 years old in good health. CDR3s include the opening cysteine and the closing phenylalanine or tryptophan. The order of the fields is D gene, V gene, J gene, clone size, CDR3 DNA, CDR3 protein. A D gene is named only where the DNA matches it firmly. Part of the rows lack a size; the others show once, few, many or a class for expanded clones.

D: NA
V: TRBV5-1
J: TRBJ1-2
size: NA
DNA: TGCGCCAGCAGCTTGGCCGGGTGGGTCGACTATGGCTACACCTTC
CDR3: CASSLAGWVDYGYTF

D: NA
V: TRBV10-3
J: TRBJ1-1
size: many
DNA: TGTGCCATCAGTGAAAAGGGGGGGAACACTGAAGCTTTCTTT
CDR3: CAISEKGGNTEAFF

D: NA
V: TRBV6-5
J: TRBJ1-5
size: NA
DNA: TGTGCCAGCAGTTGGAGTTCTTTTGATCAGCCCCAGCATTTT
CDR3: CASSWSSFDQPQHF

D: NA
V: TRBV7-2
J: TRBJ2-1
size: NA
DNA: TGTGCCAGCAGTCGTCAGGGCATCAATGAGCAGTTCTTC
CDR3: CASSRQGINEQFF

D: TRBD1
V: TRBV6-6
J: TRBJ2-6
size: NA
DNA: TGTGCCAGCAGTTATGACAGGGTGGGGGCTGGGGCCAACGTCCTGACTTTC
CDR3: CASSYDRVGAGANVLTF

D: NA
V: TRBV28
J: TRBJ2-7
size: NA
DNA: TGTGCCAGCACCGGGGAAGGGAGGACCTACTTC
CDR3: CASTGEGRTYF

D: NA
V: TRBV6-5
J: TRBJ1-2
size: many
DNA: TGTGCCAGCAGGGACCTAGCCCAGGGGAGGAACTATGGCTACACCTTC
CDR3: CASRDLAQGRNYGYTF

D: NA
V: TRBV7-9
J: TRBJ2-7
size: NA
DNA: TGTGCCAGCAGCCCAGGCCTCTCGGAGTTCGACGAGCAGTACTTC
CDR3: CASSPGLSEFDEQYF

D: NA
V: TRBV29-1
J: TRBJ1-2
size: many
DNA: TGCAGCGTTGCACAGATAGCTAACTATGGCTACACCTTC
CDR3: CSVAQIANYGYTF

D: NA
V: TRBV20-1
J: TRBJ2-4
size: many
DNA: TGCAGTGCTAGTGAGGGGGCCAAAAACATTCAGTACTTC
CDR3: CSASEGAKNIQYF